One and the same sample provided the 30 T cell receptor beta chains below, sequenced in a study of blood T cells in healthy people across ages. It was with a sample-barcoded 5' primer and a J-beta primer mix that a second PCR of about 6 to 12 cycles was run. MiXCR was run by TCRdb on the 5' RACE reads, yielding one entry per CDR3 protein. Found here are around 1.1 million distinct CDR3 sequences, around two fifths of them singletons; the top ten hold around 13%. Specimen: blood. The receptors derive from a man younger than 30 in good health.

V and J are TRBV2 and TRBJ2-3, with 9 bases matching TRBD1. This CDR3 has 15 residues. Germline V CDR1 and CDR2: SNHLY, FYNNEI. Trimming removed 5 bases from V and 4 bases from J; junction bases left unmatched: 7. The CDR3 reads CASSSRQGGPDTQYF. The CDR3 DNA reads TGTGCCAGCAGTTCCCGACAGGGGGGCCCAGATACGCAGTATTTT.

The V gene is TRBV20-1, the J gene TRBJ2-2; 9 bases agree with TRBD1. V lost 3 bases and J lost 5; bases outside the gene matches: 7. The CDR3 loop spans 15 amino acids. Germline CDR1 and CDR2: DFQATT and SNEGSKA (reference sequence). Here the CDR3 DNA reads TGCAGTGCTAGCCCGGGACAGGGTGCAACCGGGGAGCTGTTTTTT. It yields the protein CSASPGQGATGELFF.

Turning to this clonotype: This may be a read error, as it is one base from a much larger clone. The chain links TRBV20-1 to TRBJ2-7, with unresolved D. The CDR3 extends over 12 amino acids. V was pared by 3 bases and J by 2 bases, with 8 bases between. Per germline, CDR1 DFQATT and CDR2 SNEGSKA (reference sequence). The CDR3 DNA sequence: TGCAGTGCTAGCCCACGGACCTACGAGCAGTACTTC. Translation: CSASPRTYEQYF.

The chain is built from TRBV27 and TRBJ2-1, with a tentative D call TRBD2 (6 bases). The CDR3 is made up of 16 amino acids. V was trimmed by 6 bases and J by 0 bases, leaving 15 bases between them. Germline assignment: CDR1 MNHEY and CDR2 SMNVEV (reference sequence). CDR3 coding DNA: TGTGCCAGCAGCCTGGACTACGAAAGCTCCTACAATGAGCAGTTCTTC. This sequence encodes CASSLDYESSYNEQFF.

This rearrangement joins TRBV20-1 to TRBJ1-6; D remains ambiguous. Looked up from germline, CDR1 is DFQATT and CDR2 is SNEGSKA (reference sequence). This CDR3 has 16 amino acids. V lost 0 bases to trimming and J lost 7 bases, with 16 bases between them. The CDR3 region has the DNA TGCAGTGCTAGAGATCTGGTCAGACCCAGGAATTCACCCCTCCACTTT. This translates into CSARDLVRPRNSPLHF.

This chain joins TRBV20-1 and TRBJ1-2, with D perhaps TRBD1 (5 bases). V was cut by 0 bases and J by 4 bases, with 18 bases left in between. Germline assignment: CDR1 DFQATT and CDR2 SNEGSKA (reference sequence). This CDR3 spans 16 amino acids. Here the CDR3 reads CSARDSGTGGVYGYTF. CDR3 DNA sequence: TGCAGTGCTAGAGATAGTGGTACGGGGGGAGTCTATGGCTACACCTTC.

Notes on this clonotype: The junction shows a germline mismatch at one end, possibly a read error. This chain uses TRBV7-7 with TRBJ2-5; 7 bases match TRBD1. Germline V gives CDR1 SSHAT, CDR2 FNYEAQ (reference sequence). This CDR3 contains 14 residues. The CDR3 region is CASSVTGLQETQYF. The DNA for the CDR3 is TGTGCTAGCAGCGTGACAGGGCTCCAAGAGACCCAGTACTTC.

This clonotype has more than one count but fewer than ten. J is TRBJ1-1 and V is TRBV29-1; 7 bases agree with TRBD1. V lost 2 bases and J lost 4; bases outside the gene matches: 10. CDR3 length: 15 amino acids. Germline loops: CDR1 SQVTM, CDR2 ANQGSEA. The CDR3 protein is CSVELRQGVPTEAFF. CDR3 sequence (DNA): TGCAGCGTTGAATTAAGGCAGGGGGTCCCCACTGAAGCTTTCTTT.

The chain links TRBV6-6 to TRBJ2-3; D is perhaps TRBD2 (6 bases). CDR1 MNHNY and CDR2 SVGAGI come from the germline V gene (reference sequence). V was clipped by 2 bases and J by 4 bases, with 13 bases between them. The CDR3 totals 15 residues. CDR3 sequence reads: CASSYRDSGPDTQYF. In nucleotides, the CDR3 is TGTGCCAGCAGTTACCGGGACTCCGGACCAGATACGCAGTATTTT.

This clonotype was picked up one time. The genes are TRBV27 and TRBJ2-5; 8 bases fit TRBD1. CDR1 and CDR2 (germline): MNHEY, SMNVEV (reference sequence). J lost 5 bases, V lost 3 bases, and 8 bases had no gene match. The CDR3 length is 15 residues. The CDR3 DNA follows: TGTGCCAGCAGTTTCCTGGGACAGGTATCCGAGACCCAGTACTTC. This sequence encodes CASSFLGQVSETQYF.

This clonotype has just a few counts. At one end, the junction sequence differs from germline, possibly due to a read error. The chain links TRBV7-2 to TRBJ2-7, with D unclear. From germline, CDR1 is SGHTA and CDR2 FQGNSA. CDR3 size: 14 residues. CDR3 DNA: TGTGCCAGCAGCTTAGGGCTAGTATCCTCCGAGCAGTACTTC. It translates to CASSLGLVSSEQYF.

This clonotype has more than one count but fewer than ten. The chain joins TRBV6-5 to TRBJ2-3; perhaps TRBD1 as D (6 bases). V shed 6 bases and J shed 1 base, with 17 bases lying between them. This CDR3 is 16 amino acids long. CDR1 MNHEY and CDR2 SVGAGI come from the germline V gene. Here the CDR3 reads CASRLQGLSGTDTQYF. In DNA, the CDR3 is TGTGCCAGCAGACTACAGGGTCTCTCTGGCACAGATACGCAGTATTTT.

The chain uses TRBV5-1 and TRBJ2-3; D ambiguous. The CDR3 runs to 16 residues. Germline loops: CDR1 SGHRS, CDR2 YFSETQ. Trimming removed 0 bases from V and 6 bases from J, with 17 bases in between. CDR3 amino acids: CASSLGQNPRWDTQYF. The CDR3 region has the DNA TGCGCCAGCAGCTTGGGGCAGAATCCTAGGTGGGATACGCAGTATTTT.

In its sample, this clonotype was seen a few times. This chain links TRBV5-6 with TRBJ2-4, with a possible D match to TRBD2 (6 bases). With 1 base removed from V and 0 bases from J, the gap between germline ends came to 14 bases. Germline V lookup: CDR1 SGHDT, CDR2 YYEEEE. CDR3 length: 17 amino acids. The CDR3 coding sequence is TGTGCCAGCAGCTTGAGGTCGGGACTTCTAGCCAAAAACATTCAGTACTTC. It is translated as CASSLRSGLLAKNIQYF.

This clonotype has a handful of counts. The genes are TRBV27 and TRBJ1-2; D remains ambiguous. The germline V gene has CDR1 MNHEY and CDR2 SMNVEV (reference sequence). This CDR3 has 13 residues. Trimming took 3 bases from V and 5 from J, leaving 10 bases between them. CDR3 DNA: TGTGCCAGCAGTTTTGGGCGAATGTATGGCTACACCTTC. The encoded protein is CASSFGRMYGYTF.

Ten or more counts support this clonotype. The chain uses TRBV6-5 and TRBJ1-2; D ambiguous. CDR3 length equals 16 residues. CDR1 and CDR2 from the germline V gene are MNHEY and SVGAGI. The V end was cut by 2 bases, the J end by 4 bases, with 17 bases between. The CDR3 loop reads CASSYLRRQASYGYTF. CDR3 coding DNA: TGTGCCAGCAGTTACCTCCGGAGGCAGGCGTCCTATGGCTACACCTTC.

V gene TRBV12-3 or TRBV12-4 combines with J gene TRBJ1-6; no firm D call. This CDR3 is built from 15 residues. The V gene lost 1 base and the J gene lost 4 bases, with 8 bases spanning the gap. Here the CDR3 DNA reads TGTGCCAGCAGTTTAGTCTCGGGGTATAATTCACCCCTCCACTTT. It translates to CASSLVSGYNSPLHF.

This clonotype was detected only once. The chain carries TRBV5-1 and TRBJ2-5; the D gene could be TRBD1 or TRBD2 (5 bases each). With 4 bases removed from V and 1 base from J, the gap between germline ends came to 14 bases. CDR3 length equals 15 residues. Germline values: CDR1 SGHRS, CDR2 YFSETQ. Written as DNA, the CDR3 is TGCGCCAGCAGCCGAGAGAGAGGGGTCCAAGAGACCCAGTACTTC. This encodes CASSRERGVQETQYF.

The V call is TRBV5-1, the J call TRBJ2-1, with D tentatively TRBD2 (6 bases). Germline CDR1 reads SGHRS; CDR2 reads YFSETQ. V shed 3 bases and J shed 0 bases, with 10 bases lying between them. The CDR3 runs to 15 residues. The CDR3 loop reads CASSSRGTSYNEQFF. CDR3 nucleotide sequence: TGCGCCAGCAGCTCTCGGGGGACCTCCTACAATGAGCAGTTCTTC.

The CDR3 DNA reads as TGCGCCAGCAGCTTTGGGGCCAAGGGGACTGAAGCTTTCTTT. It codes for CASSFGAKGTEAFF. The chain links TRBV5-1 to TRBJ1-1; TRBD1 might be the D (5 bases). The CDR3 totals 14 residues. V was cut by 2 bases and J by 5 bases, with 13 bases left in between. The germline gives CDR1 SGHRS, CDR2 YFSETQ.

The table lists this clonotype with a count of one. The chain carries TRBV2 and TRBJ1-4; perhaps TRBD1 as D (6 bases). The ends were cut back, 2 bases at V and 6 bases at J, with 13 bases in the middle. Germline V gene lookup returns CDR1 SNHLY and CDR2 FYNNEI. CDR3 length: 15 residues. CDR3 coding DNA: TGTGCCAGCAGTGAAAGGCAGGGGACCGATGAAAAACTGTTTTTT. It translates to CASSERQGTDEKLFF.

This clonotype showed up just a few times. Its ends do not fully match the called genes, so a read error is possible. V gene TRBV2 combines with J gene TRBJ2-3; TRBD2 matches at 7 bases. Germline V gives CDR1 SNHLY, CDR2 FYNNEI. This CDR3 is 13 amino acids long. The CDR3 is CAGRRENTDTQYF. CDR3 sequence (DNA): TGTGCCGGCAGGCGGGAGAACACAGATACGCAGTATTTT.

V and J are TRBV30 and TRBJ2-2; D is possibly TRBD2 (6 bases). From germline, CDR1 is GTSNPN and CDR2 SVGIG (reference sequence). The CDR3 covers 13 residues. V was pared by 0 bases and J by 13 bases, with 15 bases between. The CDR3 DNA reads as TGTGCCTGGAGTGTAGGCTCTCAGGGAGGGCTGTTTTTT. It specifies CAWSVGSQGGLFF.

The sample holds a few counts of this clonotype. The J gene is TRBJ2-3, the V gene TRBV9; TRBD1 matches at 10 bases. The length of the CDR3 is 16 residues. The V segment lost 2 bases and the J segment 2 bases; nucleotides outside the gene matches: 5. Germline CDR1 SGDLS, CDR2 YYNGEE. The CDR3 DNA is TGTGCCAGCAGCGTCTCCGGGACAGGGGTCACAGATACGCAGTATTTT. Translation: CASSVSGTGVTDTQYF.

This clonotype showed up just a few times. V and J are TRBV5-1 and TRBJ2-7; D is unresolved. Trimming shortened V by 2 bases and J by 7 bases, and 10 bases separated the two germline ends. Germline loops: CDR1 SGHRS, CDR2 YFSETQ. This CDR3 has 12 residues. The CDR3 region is CASSFQNNEQYF. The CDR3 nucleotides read TGCGCCAGCAGCTTCCAAAACAATGAGCAGTACTTC.

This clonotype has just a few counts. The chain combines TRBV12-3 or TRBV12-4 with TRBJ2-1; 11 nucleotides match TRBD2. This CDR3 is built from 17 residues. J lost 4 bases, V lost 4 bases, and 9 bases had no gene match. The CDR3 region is CASSSGLAGWLYNEQFF. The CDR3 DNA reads TGTGCCAGCAGTTCCGGACTAGCGGGCTGGCTATACAATGAGCAGTTCTTC.

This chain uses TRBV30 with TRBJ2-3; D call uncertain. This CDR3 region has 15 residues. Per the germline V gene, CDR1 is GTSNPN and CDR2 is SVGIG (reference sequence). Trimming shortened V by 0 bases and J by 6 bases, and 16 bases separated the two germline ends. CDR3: CAWSVLTQAWDTQYF. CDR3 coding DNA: TGTGCCTGGAGTGTACTTACCCAGGCTTGGGATACGCAGTATTTT.

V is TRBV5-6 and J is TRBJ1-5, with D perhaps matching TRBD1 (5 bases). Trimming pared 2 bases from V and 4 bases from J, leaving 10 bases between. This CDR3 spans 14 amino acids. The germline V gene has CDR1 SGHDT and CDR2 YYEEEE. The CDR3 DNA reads TGTGCCAGCAGCTTCTCAGGACAAAATCAGCCCCAGCATTTT. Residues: CASSFSGQNQPQHF.

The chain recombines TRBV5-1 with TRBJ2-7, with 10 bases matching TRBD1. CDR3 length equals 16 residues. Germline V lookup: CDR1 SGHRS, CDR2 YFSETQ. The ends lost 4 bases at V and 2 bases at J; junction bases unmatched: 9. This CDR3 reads CASSPTSGTGAYEQYF. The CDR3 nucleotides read TGCGCCAGCAGCCCCACCTCCGGGACAGGGGCCTACGAGCAGTACTTC.

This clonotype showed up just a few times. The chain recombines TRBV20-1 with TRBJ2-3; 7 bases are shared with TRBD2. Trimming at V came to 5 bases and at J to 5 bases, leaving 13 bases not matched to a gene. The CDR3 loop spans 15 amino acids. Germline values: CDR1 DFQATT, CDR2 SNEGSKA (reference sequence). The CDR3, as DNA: TGCAGTGCTTTCCTGGGGGGGGGATTCGAAGATACGCAGTATTTT. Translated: CSAFLGGGFEDTQYF.